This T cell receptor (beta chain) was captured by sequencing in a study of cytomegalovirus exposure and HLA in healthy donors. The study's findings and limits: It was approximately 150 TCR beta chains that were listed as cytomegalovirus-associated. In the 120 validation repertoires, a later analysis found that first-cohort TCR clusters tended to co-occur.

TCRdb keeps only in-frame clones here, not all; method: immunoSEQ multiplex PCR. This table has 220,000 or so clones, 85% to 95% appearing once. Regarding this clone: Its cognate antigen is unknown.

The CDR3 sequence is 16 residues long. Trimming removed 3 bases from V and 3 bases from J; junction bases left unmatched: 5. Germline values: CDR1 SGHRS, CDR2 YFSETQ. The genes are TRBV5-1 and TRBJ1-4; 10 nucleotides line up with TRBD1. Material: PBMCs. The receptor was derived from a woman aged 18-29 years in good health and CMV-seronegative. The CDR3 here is CASSYDRGRANEKLFF. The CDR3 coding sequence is TGCGCCAGCAGCTATGACAGGGGGCGGGCTAATGAAAAACTGTTTTTT.